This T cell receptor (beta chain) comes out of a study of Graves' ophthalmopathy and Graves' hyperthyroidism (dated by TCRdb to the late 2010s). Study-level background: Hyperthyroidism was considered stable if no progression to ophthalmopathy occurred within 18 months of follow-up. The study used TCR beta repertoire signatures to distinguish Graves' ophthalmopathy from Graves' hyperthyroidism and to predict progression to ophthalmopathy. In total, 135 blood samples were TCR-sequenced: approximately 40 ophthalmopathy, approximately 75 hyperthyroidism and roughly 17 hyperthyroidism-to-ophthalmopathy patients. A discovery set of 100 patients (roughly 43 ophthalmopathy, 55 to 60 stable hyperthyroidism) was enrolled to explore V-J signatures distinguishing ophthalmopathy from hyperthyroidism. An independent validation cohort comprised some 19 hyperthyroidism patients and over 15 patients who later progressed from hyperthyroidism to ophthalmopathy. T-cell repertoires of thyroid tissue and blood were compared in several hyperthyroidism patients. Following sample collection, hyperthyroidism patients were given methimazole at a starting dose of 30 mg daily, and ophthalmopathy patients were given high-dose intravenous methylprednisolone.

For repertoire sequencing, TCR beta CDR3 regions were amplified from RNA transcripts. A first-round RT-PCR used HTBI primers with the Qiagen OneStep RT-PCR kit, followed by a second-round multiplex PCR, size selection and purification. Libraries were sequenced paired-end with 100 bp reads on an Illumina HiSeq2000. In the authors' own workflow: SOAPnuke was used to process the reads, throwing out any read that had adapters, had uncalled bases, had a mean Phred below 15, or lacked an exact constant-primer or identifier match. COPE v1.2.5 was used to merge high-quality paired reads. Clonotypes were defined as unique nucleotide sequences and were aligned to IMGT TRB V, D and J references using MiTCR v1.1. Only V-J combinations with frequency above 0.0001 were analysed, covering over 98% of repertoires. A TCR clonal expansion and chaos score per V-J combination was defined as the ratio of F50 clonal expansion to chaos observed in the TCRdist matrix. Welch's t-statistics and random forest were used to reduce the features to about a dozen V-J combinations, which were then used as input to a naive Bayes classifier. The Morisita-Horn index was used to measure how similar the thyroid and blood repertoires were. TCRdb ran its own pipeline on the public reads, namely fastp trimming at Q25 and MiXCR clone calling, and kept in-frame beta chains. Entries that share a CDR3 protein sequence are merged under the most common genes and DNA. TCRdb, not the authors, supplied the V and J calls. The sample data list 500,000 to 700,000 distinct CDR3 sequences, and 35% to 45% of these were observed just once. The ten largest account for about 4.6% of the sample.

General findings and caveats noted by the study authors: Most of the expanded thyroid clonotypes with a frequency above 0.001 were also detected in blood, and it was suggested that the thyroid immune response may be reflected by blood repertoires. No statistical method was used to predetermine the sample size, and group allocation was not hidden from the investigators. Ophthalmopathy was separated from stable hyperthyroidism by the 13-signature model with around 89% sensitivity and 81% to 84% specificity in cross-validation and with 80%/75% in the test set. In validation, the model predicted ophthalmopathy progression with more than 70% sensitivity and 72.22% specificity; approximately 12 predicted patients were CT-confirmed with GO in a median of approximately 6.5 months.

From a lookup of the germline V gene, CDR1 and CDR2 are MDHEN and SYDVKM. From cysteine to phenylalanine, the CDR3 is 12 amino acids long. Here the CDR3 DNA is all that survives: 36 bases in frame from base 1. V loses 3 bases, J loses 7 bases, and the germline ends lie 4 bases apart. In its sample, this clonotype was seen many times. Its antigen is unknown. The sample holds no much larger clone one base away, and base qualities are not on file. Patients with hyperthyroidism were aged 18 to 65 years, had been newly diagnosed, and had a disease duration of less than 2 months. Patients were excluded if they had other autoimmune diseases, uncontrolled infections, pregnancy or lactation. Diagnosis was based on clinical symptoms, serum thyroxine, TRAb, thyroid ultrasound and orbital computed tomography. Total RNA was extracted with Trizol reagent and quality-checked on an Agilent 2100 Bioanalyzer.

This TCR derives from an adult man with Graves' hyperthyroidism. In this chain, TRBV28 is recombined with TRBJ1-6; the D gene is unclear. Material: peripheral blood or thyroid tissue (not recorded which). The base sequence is TGTGCCAGCAGTTTTGAAAATTCACCCCTCCACTTT. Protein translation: CASSFENSPLHF.